Shown below are 17 T cell receptor beta chains from a single sample sequenced in a study of vaccination and CD4 T cells after COVID-19. As for treatment: approximately nine-day PBMC culture with coronavirus spike peptide pools or control peptides (ViraFEST assay). Antigens of these TCRs are unknown. Researchers used the Oncomine TCR Beta short-read assay to sequence DNA from cultured CD4+ T cells. One entry per CDR3 protein, called by TCRdb with MiXCR from the PCR reads. The sample has 20,000 to 25,000 distinct CDR3 sequences, approximately 44% seen once. Material: CD4+ T cells from blood, cultured in vitro, obtained before SARS-CoV-2 vaccination. These receptors were taken from a human donor who received a COVID-19 vaccine.

This chain connects TRBV9 to TRBJ2-5; 11 bases agree with TRBD2. The CDR3 totals 16 residues. Germline CDR1 is SGDLS and CDR2 is YYNGEE. V dropped 5 bases and J dropped 5; count of bases not matched to a gene: 11. CDR3 protein: CASSRGSGGAGETQYF. The CDR3 DNA is TGTGCCAGCAGTAGAGGTAGCGGGGGGGCTGGCGAGACCCAGTACTTC.

V usage is TRBV10-3 and J usage is TRBJ1-2, with TRBD1 as a possible D gene (6 bases). CDR3 length: 18 amino acids. Germline CDR1 is ENHRY and CDR2 is SYGVKD. V gave up 5 bases and J gave up 4 bases, with 26 bases separating them. In DNA, the CDR3 is TGTGCCATCAGTCCTACTAGACAGGAACAACCGTCGCGCTATGGCTACACCTTC. Translating it yields CAISPTRQEQPSRYGYTF.

This chain links TRBV7-2 with TRBJ1-6, with TRBD1 matching 8 bases. Per the germline V gene, CDR1 is SGHTA and CDR2 is FQGNSA. The ends lost 3 bases at V and 11 bases at J; junction bases unmatched: 12. The CDR3 loop spans 16 amino acids. The CDR3 sequence: CASSFGVPGGAAPLHF. The CDR3 DNA reads as TGTGCCAGCAGCTTTGGGGTGCCAGGGGGCGCAGCACCCCTCCACTTT.

The chain joins TRBV12-3 or TRBV12-4 to TRBJ2-5; D unresolved. This CDR3 comprises 14 residues. Trimming pared 1 base from V and 1 base from J, leaving 7 bases between. CDR3 nucleotides: TGTGCCAGCAGTTTAGGGGTACTCCAAGAGACCCAGTACTTC. Its protein is CASSLGVLQETQYF.

The chain carries TRBV19 and TRBJ2-5; D call uncertain. Germline V gene data show CDR1 as LNHDA and CDR2 as SQIVND (reference sequence). The CDR3 totals 15 residues. Trimming removed 4 bases at V and 2 bases at J, with 14 bases between. The CDR3 here is CASSTPLGDQETQYF. Written as DNA, the CDR3 is TGTGCCAGTAGTACCCCCCTCGGAGATCAAGAGACCCAGTACTTC.

V usage is TRBV6-1 and J usage is TRBJ2-7; D is ambiguous. The germline V and J ends were trimmed by 3 bases and 2 bases, with 2 bases remaining between them. The length of the CDR3 is 11 residues. CDR1 is MNHNS and CDR2 is SASEGT in the germline V gene. The CDR3: CASSDPYEQYF. The CDR3 region has the DNA TGTGCCAGCAGTGACCCCTACGAGCAGTACTTC.

The rearrangement uses TRBV19 and TRBJ1-5; 8 nucleotides line up with TRBD1. The germline V gene has CDR1 LNHDA and CDR2 SQIVND (reference sequence). This CDR3 comprises 14 residues. The junction had 4 bases not matched to a gene; V was cut back by 5 bases and J by 4 bases. The CDR3 region is CASSYRDRNQPQHF. For the CDR3, the DNA is TGTGCCAGTAGTTACCGGGACAGGAATCAGCCCCAGCATTTT.

The rearrangement joins TRBV20-1 to TRBJ2-5, with unresolved D. The CDR3 is 14 residues long. Trimming pared 3 bases from V and 5 bases from J, leaving 16 bases between. CDR1 and CDR2 (germline): DFQATT, SNEGSKA (reference sequence). In DNA form, the CDR3 reads TGCAGTGCTAGTCCCCCTGAACAGACGGAGACCCAGTACTTC. Translating gives CSASPPEQTETQYF.

J is TRBJ2-7 and V is TRBV20-1; D call uncertain. V gave up 5 bases and J gave up 2 bases, with 25 bases separating them. CDR3 size: 17 residues. Germline CDR1 is DFQATT and CDR2 is SNEGSKA (reference sequence). The CDR3 sequence: CSAYDYHPSLRTYEQYF. The DNA for the CDR3 is TGCAGTGCTTATGATTACCACCCAAGCCTACGTACCTACGAGCAGTACTTC.

The chain recombines TRBV2 with TRBJ2-3, with D maybe TRBD1 (5 bases). CDR3 length equals 14 residues. CDR1 is SNHLY, CDR2 FYNNEI, per germline. Between the trimmed V and J ends, which lost 2 bases and 3 bases, there was a span of 9 bases. The CDR3 bases are TGTGCCAGCAGTGAAAATAGGGGAACAGATACGCAGTATTTT. Its translation: CASSENRGTDTQYF.

The chain is built from TRBV7-2 and TRBJ2-1, with TRBD2 matching over 7 bases. V lost 3 bases, J lost 8 bases, and 13 bases stayed unmatched. Germline V gene sequence: CDR1 SGHTA, CDR2 FQGNSA. CDR3 length: 16 amino acids. CDR3 in DNA: TGTGCCAGCAGCTTTTTGGGGGTCGGGGGGAGAGATGAGCAGTTCTTC. Protein: CASSFLGVGGRDEQFF.

This clonotype was detected only once. The chain recombines TRBV11-3 with TRBJ2-3; perhaps D is TRBD1 or TRBD2 (5 bases each). The CDR3 spans 16 residues. Per germline, CDR1 SGHNT and CDR2 YENEEA. Trimming shortened V by 5 bases and J by 2 bases, and 17 bases separated the two germline ends. The CDR3 region is CASSPGTVALTDTQYF. CDR3 coding DNA: TGTGCCAGCAGCCCCGGGACGGTAGCTCTCACAGATACGCAGTATTTT.

This clonotype was recorded a few times. The CDR3 is CASSLVGGLMNTEAFF. The CDR3 DNA reads TGTGCCAGCAGCCTTGTTGGGGGACTGATGAACACTGAAGCTTTCTTT. V gene TRBV14 combines with J gene TRBJ1-1, with a weak D call TRBD1 (5 bases). The CDR3 contains 16 residues. In germline, CDR1 is SGHDN, CDR2 FVKESK. The V gene lost 4 bases and the J gene lost 0 bases, with 15 bases spanning the gap.

V usage is TRBV15 and J usage is TRBJ1-3; the D gene is possibly TRBD1 (5 bases). This CDR3 is 17 amino acids long. The germline V gene encodes CDR1 LNHNV and CDR2 YYDKDF (reference sequence). With 0 bases removed from V and 4 bases from J, the gap between germline ends came to 16 bases. CDR3 bases: TGTGCCACCAGCAGAGATCTCCCTTACAGGCCCGGAAACACCATATATTTT. Translated: CATSRDLPYRPGNTIYF.

This clonotype occurred a few times. V gene TRBV7-8 combines with J gene TRBJ2-3; D possibly corresponds to TRBD1 (8 bases). In germline, CDR1 is SGHVS, CDR2 FQNEAQ. The CDR3 is 16 amino acids. V was trimmed by 5 bases and J by 6 bases, leaving 21 bases between them. The CDR3 sequence is CASSQSSTGGGDTQYF. As DNA, the CDR3 is TGTGCCAGCAGCCAATCGTCAACAGGGGGAGGGGATACGCAGTATTTT.

This clonotype occurred a few times. The junction departs from germline at one end; a sequencing error may be responsible. This chain links TRBV19 with TRBJ1-2, with D tentatively TRBD1 (6 bases). Per the germline V gene, CDR1 is LNHDA and CDR2 is SQIVND (reference sequence). The CDR3 runs to 15 residues. The chain's CDR3 is CASSNGLEVIFNRAF. The CDR3 region has the DNA TGTGCCAGTAGTAACGGACTAGAGGTTATCTTCAACAGGGCCTTC.

This chain connects TRBV7-8 to TRBJ1-1; no clear D. The CDR3 has 13 residues. Between the trimmed V and J ends, which lost 2 bases and 2 bases, there was a span of 6 bases. CDR1 and CDR2 from the germline V gene are SGHVS and FQNEAQ. The CDR3 DNA is TGTGCCAGCAGCTTAAATGTAAACACTGAAGCTTTCTTT. This gives the protein CASSLNVNTEAFF.